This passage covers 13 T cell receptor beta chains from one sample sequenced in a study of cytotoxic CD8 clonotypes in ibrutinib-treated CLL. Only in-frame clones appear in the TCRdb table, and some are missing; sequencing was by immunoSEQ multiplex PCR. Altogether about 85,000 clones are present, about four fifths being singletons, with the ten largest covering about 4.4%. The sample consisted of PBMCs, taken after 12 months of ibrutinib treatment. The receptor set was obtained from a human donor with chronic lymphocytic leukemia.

The CDR3 coding sequence is TGTGCCAGCAGCTCCGAGGGGCAGTCTAGATATGAAGCTTTCTTT. Amino acids: CASSSEGQSRYEAFF. V gene TRBV6-5 combines with J gene TRBJ1-1; maybe TRBD1 (5 bases). The CDR3 contains 15 residues. The V end was cut by 6 bases, the J end by 7 bases, with 21 bases between. Germline V CDR1 and CDR2: MNHEY, SVGAGI.

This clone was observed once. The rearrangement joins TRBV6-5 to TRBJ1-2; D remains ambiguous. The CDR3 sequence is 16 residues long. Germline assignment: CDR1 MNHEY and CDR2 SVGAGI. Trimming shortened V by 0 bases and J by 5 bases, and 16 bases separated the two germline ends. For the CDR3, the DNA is TGTGCCAGCAGTTACTCGTTCGGGGTTGAGCGGTATGGCTACACCTTC. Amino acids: CASSYSFGVERYGYTF.

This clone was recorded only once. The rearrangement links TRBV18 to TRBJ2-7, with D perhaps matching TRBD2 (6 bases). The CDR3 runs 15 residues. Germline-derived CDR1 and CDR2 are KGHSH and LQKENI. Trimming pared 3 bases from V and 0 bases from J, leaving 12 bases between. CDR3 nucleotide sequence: TGTGCCAGCTCACCTGGCCCTAGCGCCTCCTACGAGCAGTACTTC. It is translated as CASSPGPSASYEQYF.

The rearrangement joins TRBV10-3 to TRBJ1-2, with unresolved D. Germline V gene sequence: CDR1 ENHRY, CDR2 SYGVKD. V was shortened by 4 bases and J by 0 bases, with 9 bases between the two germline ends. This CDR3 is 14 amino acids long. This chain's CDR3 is CAISVGSSNYGYTF. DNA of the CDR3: TGTGCCATCAGTGTTGGGTCCTCTAACTATGGCTACACCTTC.

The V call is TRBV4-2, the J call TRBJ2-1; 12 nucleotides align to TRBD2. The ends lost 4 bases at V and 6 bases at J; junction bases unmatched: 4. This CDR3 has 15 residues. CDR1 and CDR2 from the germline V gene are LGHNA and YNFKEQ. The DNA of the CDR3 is TGTGCCAGCAGCCCCCTAGCGGGGGGGGTCAATGAGCAGTTCTTC. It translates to CASSPLAGGVNEQFF.

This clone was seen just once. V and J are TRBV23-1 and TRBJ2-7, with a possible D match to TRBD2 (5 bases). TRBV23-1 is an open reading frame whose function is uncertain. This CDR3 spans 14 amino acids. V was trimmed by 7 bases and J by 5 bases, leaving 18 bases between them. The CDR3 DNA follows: TGCGCCAGCACCCTAGGGTCGGGGATAGACGAGCAGTACTTC. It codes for CASTLGSGIDEQYF.

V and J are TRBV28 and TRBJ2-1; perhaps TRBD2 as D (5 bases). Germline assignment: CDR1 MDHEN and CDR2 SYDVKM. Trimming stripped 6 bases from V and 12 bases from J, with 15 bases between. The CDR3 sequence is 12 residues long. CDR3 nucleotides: TGTGCCAGCAGCTCCGGGCGGGCGGGGCAGTTCTTC. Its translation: CASSSGRAGQFF.

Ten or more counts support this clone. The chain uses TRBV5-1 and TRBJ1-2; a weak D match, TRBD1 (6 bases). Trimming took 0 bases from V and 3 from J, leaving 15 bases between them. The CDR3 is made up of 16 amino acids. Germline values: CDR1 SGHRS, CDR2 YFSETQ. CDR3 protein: CASSLGRGPLDYGYTF. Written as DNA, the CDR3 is TGCGCCAGCAGCTTGGGCAGGGGCCCCTTGGACTATGGCTACACCTTC.

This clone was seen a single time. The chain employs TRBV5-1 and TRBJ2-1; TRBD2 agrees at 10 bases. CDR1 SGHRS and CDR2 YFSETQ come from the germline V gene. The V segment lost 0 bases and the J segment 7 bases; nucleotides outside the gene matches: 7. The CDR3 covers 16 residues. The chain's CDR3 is CASSLGSSGSGNEQFF. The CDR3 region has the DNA TGCGCCAGCAGCTTGGGGTCTAGCGGGAGTGGGAATGAGCAGTTCTTC.

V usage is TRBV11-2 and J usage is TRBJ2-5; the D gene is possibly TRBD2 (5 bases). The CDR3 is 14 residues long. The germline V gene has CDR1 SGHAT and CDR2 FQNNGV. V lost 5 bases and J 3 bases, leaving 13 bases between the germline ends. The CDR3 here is CASSRVRGEETQYF. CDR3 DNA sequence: TGTGCCAGCAGCCGCGTTCGGGGAGAAGAGACCCAGTACTTC.

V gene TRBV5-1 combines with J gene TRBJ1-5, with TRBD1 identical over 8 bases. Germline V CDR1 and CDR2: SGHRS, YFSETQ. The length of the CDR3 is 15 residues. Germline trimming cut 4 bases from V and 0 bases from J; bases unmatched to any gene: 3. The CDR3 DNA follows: TGCGCCAGCAGCCCGACAGGGGATAGCAATCAGCCCCAGCATTTT. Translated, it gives CASSPTGDSNQPQHF.

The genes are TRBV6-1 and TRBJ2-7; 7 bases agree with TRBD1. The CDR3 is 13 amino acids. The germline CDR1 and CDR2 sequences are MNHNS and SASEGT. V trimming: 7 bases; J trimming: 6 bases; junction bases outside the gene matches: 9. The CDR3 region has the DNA TGTGCCAGCAAGGGGGCAGGGGCCCTCGAGCAGTACTTC. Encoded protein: CASKGAGALEQYF.

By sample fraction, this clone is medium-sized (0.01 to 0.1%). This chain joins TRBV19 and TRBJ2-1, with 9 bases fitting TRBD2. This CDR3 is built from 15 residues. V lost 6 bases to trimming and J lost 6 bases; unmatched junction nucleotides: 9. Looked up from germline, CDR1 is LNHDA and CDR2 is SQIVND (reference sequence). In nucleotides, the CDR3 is TGTGCCAGTAGGGCCTGGCGGGAGGGGGTCAATGAGCAGTTCTTC. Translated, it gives CASRAWREGVNEQFF.